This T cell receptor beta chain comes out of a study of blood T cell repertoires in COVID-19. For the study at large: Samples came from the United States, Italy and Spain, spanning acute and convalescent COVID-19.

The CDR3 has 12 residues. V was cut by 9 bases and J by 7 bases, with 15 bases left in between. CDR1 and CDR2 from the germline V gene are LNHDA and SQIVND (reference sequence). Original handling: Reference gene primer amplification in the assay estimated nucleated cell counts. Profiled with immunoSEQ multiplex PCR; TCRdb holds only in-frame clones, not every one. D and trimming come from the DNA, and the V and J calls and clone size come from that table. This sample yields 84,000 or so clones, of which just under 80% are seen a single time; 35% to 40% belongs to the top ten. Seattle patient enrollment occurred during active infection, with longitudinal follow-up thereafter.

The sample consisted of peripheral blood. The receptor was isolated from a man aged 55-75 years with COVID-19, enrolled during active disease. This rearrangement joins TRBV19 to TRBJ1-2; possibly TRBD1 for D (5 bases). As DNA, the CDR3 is TGTGCCAGCGGGGGGGGGATTGCTGGCTACACCTTC. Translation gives CASGGGIAGYTF.